A selection of T cell receptor beta chains follows, all from one sample in a study of technical replicates of blood from a few donors. Method: immunoSEQ multiplex PCR; TCRdb's copy keeps in-frame clones and lacks some. There are tens of thousands of clones in the sample; approximately 95% occur only once, and around 0.4% lies in the top ten. The sequencing sample was made of T cells isolated from PBMCs. The receptors originated from a human donor in good health. The CDR3 runs from the conserved cysteine through the conserved F or W. D genes are given only for firm matches. Clone sizes are given selectively: once, few, many, or a class where the clone is expanded.

clone_size j_call v_call d_call cdr3_nt cdr3_aa
. TRBJ2-7 TRBV12-1 . TGTGCCAGCAGCTTTCACAGGTTTTGCTACGAGCAGTACTTC CASSFHRFCYEQYF
. TRBJ2-3 TRBV19 TRBD2 TGTGCCAGTAGTATAAACGGACTAGCGGGATACACAGATACGCAGTATTTT CASSINGLAGYTDTQYF
. TRBJ2-3 TRBV9 TRBD2 TGTGCCAGCAGCGACCCGGTAGCGGGAGGGCCCAATACGCAGTATTTT CASSDPVAGGPNTQYF
. TRBJ1-5 TRBV7-9 TRBD1 TGTGCCAGCAGCCCCGGGACAGGGGGCGATCAGCCCCAGCATTTT CASSPGTGGDQPQHF
. TRBJ1-3 TRBV15 . TGTGCCACCAGCAGAGAGGTCCCGGGACATGGAACGAGCTCTGGAAACACCATATATTTT CATSREVPGHGTSSGNTIYF
. TRBJ2-7 TRBV11-2 TRBD2 TGTGCCAGCAGCTCTGTCCGGGGGGGCTACGAGCAGTACTTC CASSSVRGGYEQYF
. TRBJ2-3 TRBV27 . TGTGCCAGTGGAGAGTTTGATACGCAGTATTTT CASGEFDTQYF
. TRBJ2-1 TRBV4-1 TRBD2 TGCGCCAGCAGCCAAGAGAGGGGTAGCGGGAATGAGCAGTTCTTC CASSQERGSGNEQFF
. TRBJ1-2 TRBV25-1 . TGTGCCAGCAGTGGCCGCGGGAATGGCTACACCTTC CASSGRGNGYTF
. TRBJ2-1 TRBV7-2 . TGTGCCAGCAGCTTATTGGCCAGCAATGAGCAGTTCTTC CASSLLASNEQFF
. TRBJ2-7 TRBV6-5 . TGTGCCAGCAGTTACTCGTCAGGGAAGGCCGAGCAGTACTTC CASSYSSGKAEQYF
. TRBJ1-1 TRBV19 TRBD1 TGTGCCAGTATAGACAGGGGGCTAGACACTGAAGCTTTCTTT CASIDRGLDTEAFF
. TRBJ1-5 TRBV5-6 . TGTGCCAGCAGCTTGGACAGGTGGTGGAATCAGCCCCAGCATTTT CASSLDRWWNQPQHF
. TRBJ2-7 TRBV30 TRBD2 TGTGCCTGGAGTCCCCAGGGGACTAGGCAGTACTTC CAWSPQGTRQYF
. TRBJ1-3 TRBV7-2 . TGTGCCAGCAGCTGGGGGGACTCTGGAAACACCATATATTTT CASSWGDSGNTIYF
once TRBJ1-1 TRBV7-3 . TGTGCCAGCAGCTCTACTGAAGCTTTCTTT CASSSTEAFF
. TRBJ2-1 TRBV4-1 TRBD2 TGCGCCAGCAGCGATAGGAGCGGGATTAGGTCCAATGAGCAGTTCTTC CASSDRSGIRSNEQFF
. TRBJ2-7 TRBV27 TRBD1 TGTGCCAGCAGTTTGGGGACAGGCGGCGAGCAGTACTTC CASSLGTGGEQYF
. TRBJ2-1 TRBV5-1 TRBD2 TGCGCCAGCAGCTCGGTTTACCCCGGCCTAGCGGGAGGGCTTGAACTTGAGCAGTTCTTC CASSSVYPGLAGGLELEQFF
. TRBJ2-7 TRBV5-1 . TGCGCCAGCAGCTTTAACAGGGCAAGCGAGCAGTACTTC CASSFNRASEQYF
. TRBJ1-5 TRBV6-5 TRBD1 TGTGCCAGCAGTGACAGGGGGGGTAATCAGCCCCAGCATTTT CASSDRGGNQPQHF
. TRBJ1-1 TRBV20-1 . TGCAGTGCTAGCTCGGCTTTCTTT CSASSAFF
. TRBJ2-2 TRBV19 . TGTGCCAGTAGTATCCACGGGGTTGGTGGGGAGCTGTTTTTT CASSIHGVGGELFF
. TRBJ2-1 TRBV14 . TGTGCCAGCAGCCAGGGGACTCCCACTTACAATGAGCAGTTCTTC CASSQGTPTYNEQFF
. TRBJ2-5 TRBV4-3 . TGCGCCAGCAGCCAGACTCTTAGCAGGGGAAGGGAGACCCAGTACTTC CASSQTLSRGRETQYF
. TRBJ1-5 TRBV6-1 TRBD1 TGTGCCGCCCACCGGGACAGATACAATCAGCCCCAGCATTTT CAAHRDRYNQPQHF
. TRBJ2-6 TRBV27 . TGTGCCAGGCGGAGACGGGGCTCTGGGGCCAACGTCCTGACTTTC CARRRRGSGANVLTF
. TRBJ2-1 TRBV9 TRBD2 TGTGCCAGCAGCGTCGGGGTTACTAGCGTCTACAATGAGCAGTTCTTC CASSVGVTSVYNEQFF
. TRBJ2-2 TRBV7-6 . TGTGCCAGCAGCTTAGATGGCTTATCCACCGGGGAGCTGTTTTTT CASSLDGLSTGELFF
. TRBJ1-3 TRBV9 TRBD1 TGTGCCAGCAGCGTAACCAGAGAGACAGGGGGCGTGAAATCTGGAAACACCATATATTTT CASSVTRETGGVKSGNTIYF
. TRBJ1-3 TRBV5-6 TRBD1 TGTGCCAGCAGCTGGGACAGGGCCGGAAACACCATATATTTT CASSWDRAGNTIYF
. TRBJ2-7 TRBV10-3 TRBD1 TGTGCCATCAGTGAGGGCGGGACAGGGAATTCCTACGAGCAGTACTTC CAISEGGTGNSYEQYF
. TRBJ1-2 TRBV5-1 . TGCGCCAGCAGCTCAAATTCCAACCTTCAGGATGGCTACACCTTC CASSSNSNLQDGYTF
. TRBJ2-3 TRBV11-2 . TGTGCCAGCAGCTTAGGGCTAGATACGCAGTATTTT CASSLGLDTQYF
. TRBJ2-1 TRBV5-1 . TGCGCCAGCAGCTTGCTCTCGATGAGCTCCTACAATGAGCAGTTCTTC CASSLLSMSSYNEQFF
. TRBJ2-3 TRBV6-1 . TGTGCCAGCAGTGAAGGTTATAGCACAGATACGCAGTATTTT CASSEGYSTDTQYF
. TRBJ1-2 TRBV11-3 TRBD1 TGTGCCAGCAGCTTACCCGGGACAGCTTATGGCTACACCTTC CASSLPGTAYGYTF